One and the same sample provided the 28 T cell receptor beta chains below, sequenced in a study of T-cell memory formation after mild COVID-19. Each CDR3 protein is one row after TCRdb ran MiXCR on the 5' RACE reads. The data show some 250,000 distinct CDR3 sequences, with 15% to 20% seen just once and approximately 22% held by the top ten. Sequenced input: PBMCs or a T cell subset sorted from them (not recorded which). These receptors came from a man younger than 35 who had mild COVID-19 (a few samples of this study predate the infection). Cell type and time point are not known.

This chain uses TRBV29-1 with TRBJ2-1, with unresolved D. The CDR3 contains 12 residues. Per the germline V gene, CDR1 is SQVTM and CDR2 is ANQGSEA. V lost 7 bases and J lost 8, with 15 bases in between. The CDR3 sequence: CSAGPGNYEQFF. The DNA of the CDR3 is TGCAGCGCCGGTCCTGGGAACTATGAGCAGTTCTTC.

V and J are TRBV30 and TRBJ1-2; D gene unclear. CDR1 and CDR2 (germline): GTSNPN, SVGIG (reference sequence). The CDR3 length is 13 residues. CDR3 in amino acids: CVYTAWSNYGYTF. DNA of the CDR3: TGTGTCTATACGGCTTGGAGTAACTATGGCTACACCTTC.

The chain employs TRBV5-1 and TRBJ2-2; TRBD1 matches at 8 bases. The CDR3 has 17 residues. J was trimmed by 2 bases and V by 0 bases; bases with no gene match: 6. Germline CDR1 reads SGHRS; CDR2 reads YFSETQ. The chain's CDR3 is CASSLVLRGRNTGELFF. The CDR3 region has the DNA TGCGCCAGCAGCTTGGTCCTCAGGGGGCGTAACACCGGGGAGCTGTTTTTT.

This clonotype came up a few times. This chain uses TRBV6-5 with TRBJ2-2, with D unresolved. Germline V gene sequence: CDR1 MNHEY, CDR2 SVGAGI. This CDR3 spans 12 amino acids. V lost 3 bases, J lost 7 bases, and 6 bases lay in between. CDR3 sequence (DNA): TGTGCCAGCAGTTATCCCCGCGGGGAGCTGTTTTTT. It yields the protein CASSYPRGELFF.

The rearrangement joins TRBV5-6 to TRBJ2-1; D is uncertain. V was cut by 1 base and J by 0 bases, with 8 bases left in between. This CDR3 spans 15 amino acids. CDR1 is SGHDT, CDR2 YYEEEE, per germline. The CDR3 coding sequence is TGTGCCAGCAGCTTGTCGGGTCGCTCCTACAATGAGCAGTTCTTC. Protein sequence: CASSLSGRSYNEQFF. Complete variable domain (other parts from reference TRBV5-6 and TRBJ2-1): DAGVTQSPTHLIKTRGQQVTLRCSPKSGHDTVSWYQQALGQGPQFIFQYYEEEERQRGNFPDRFSGHQFPNYSSELNVNALLLGDSALYLCASSLSGRSYNEQFFGPGTRLTVL.

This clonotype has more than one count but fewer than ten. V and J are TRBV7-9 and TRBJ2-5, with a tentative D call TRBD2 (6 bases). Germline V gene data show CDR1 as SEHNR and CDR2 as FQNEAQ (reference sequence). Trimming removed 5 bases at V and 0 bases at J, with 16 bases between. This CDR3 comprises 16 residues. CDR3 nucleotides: TGTGCCAGCAGCCCACTCGGGGGACGATACCAAGAGACCCAGTACTTC. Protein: CASSPLGGRYQETQYF.

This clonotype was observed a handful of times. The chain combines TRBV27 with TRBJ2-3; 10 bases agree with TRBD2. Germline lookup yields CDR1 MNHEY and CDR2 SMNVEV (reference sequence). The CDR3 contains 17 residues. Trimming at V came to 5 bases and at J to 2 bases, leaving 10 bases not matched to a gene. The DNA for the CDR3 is TGTGCCAGCAGTACCGGCATTGGACTAGCGGACACAGATACGCAGTATTTT. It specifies CASSTGIGLADTDTQYF.

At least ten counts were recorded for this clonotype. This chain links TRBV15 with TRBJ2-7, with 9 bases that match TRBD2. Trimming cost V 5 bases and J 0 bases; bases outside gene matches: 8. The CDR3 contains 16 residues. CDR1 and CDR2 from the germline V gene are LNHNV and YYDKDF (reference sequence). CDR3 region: CATSEGVAGASYEQYF. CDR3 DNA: TGTGCCACCAGCGAGGGGGTAGCGGGGGCCTCCTACGAGCAGTACTTC.

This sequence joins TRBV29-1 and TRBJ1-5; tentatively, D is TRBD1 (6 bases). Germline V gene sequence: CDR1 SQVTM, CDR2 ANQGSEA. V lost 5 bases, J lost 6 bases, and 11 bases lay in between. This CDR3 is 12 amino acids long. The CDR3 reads CSVSDSFQPQHF. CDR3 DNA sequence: TGCAGCGTTTCGGACAGCTTTCAGCCCCAGCATTTT.

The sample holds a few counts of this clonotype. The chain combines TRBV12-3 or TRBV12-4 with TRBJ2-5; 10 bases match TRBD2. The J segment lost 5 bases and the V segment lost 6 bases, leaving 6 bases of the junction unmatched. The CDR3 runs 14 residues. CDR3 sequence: CASRPAGGPETQYF. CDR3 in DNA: TGTGCCAGCAGACCAGCGGGGGGGCCGGAGACCCAGTACTTC.

The CDR3 DNA is TGTGCCAGCAGACCCTCAGGGTACAATCAGCCCCAGCATTTT. It translates to CASRPSGYNQPQHF. The gene calls are TRBV12-3 or TRBV12-4 and TRBJ1-5; possibly TRBD1 for D (5 bases). V dropped 6 bases and J dropped 3 bases, with 12 bases sitting between them. This CDR3 has 14 residues.

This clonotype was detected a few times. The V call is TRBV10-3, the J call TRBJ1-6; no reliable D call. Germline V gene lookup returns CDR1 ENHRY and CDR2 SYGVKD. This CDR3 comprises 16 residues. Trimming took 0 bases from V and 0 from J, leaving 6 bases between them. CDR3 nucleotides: TGTGCCATCAGTGAGTCGGTAGACTCCTATAATTCACCCCTCCACTTT. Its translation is CAISESVDSYNSPLHF.

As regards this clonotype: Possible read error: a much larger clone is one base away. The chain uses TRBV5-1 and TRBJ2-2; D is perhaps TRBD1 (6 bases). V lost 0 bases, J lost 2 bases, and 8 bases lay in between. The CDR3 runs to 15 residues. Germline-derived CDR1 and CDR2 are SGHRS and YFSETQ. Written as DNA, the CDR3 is TGCGCCAGCAGCTTGGGACAGGTTAACACCGGGGAGCTGTTTTTT. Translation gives CASSLGQVNTGELFF.

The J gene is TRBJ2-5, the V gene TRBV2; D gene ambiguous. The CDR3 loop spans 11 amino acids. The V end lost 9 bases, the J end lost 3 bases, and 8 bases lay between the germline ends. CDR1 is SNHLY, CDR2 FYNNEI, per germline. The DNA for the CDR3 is TGTGCCAGTGCCGAGGAAGAGACCCAGTACTTC. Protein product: CASAEEETQYF. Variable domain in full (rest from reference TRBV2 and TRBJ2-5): EPEVTQTPSHQVTQMGQEVILRCVPISNHLYFYWYRQILGQKVEFLVSFYNNEISEKSEIFDDQFSVERPDGSNFTLKIRSTKLEDSAMYFCASAEEETQYFGPGTRLLVL.

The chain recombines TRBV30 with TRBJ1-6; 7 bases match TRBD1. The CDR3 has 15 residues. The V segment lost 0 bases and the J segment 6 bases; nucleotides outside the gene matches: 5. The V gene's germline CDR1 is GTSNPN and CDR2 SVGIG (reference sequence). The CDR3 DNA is TGTGCCTGGAGTGTACGGCAGGGGGGTAATTCACCCCTCCACTTT. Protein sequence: CAWSVRQGGNSPLHF.

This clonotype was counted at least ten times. The chain's CDR3 is CASGLAGGYEQYV. Here the CDR3 DNA reads TGTGCCAGCGGGCTAGCGGGGGGATACGAGCAGTACGTC. The gene calls are TRBV7-2 and TRBJ2-7, with 11 bases aligning to TRBD2. The CDR3 has 13 residues. V dropped 8 bases and J dropped 4; count of bases not matched to a gene: 4. Germline V gives CDR1 SGHTA, CDR2 FQGNSA.

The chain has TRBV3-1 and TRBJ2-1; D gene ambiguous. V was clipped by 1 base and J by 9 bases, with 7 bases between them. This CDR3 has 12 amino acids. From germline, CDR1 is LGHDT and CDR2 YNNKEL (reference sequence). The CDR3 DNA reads TGTGCCAGCAGCCAAGCGACGATTGAGCAGTTCTTC. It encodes CASSQATIEQFF.

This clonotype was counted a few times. CDR3 DNA sequence: TGCGCCAGCAGCCAAGAACAGGGGGCGCTTCGGGGCACCGGGGAGCTGTTTTTT. It encodes CASSQEQGALRGTGELFF. This rearrangement joins TRBV4-3 to TRBJ2-2; TRBD1 matches at 9 bases. Germline V gene data show CDR1 as LGHNA and CDR2 as YSLEER. The CDR3 totals 18 residues. J was trimmed by 4 bases and V by 0 bases; bases with no gene match: 9.

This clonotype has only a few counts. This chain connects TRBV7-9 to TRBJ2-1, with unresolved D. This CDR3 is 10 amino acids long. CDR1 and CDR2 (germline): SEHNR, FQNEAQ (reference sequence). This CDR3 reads CALGYNEQFF. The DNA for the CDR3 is TGTGCTCTCGGCTACAATGAGCAGTTCTTC.

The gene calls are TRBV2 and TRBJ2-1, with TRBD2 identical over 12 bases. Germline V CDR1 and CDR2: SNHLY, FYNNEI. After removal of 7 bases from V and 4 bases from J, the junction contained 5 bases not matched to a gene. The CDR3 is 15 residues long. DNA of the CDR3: TGTGCCAGCACCCGGACTAGCGGGGCTTACAATGAGCAGTTCTTC. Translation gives CASTRTSGAYNEQFF.

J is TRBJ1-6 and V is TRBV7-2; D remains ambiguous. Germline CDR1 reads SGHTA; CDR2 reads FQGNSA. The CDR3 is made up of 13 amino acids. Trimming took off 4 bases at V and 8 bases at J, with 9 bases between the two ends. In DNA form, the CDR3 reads TGTGCCAGCAGCTCTAGGTGGGATTCACCCCTCCACTTT. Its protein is CASSSRWDSPLHF.

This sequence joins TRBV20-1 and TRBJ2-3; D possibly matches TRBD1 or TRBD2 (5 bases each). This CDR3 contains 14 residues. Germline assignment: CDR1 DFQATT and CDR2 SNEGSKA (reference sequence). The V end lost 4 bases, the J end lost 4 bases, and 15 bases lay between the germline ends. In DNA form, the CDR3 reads TGCAGTGCTACCCTCGTGCAGGGACCAGATACGCAGTATTTT. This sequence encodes CSATLVQGPDTQYF.

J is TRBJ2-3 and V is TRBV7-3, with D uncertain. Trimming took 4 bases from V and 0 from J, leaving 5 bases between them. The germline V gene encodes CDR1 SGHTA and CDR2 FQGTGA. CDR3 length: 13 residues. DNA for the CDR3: TGTGCCAGCAGCTGGGTGAGCACAGATACGCAGTATTTT. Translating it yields CASSWVSTDTQYF.

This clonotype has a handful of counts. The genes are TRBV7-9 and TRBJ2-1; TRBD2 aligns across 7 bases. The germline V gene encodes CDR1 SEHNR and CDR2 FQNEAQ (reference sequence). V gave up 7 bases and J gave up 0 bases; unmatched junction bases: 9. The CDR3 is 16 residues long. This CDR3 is CASITQRGSSYNEQFF. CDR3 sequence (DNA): TGTGCCAGCATCACACAGCGGGGAAGCTCCTACAATGAGCAGTTCTTC. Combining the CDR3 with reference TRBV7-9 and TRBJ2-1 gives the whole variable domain DTGVSQNPRHKITKRGQNVTFRCDPISEHNRLYWYRQTLGQGPEFLTYFQNEAQLEKSRLLSDRFSAERPKGSFSTLEIQRTEQGDSAMYLCASITQRGSSYNEQFFGPGTRLTVL.

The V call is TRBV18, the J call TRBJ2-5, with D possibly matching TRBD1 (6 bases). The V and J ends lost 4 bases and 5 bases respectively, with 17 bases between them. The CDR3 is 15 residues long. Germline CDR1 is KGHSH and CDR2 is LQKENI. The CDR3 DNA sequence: TGTGCCAGCTCACGGGCCCGACAGGACATGGAGACCCAGTACTTC. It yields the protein CASSRARQDMETQYF.

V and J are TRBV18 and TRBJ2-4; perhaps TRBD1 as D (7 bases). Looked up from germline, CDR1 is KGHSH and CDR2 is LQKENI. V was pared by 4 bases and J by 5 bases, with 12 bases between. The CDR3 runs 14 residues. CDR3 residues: CASSRGGTENIQYF. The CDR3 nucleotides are TGTGCCAGCTCACGAGGAGGGACAGAAAACATTCAGTACTTC.

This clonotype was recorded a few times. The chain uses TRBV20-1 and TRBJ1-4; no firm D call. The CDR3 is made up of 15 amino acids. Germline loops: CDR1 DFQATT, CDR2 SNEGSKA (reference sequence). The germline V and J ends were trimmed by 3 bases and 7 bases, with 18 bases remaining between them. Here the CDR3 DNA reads TGCAGTGCTAGCCCCCCCGTGGGCAGTGGTGAAAAACTGTTTTTT. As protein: CSASPPVGSGEKLFF.

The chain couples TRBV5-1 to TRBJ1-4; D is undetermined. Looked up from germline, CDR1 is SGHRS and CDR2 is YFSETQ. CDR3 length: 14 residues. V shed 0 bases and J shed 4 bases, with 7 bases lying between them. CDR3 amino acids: CASSLDSGNEKLFF. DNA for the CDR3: TGCGCCAGCAGCTTGGACAGTGGTAATGAAAAACTGTTTTTT.